This T cell receptor beta chain was sequenced in a study of T cells expressing NK-cell markers. Across the whole study: It was sorted CD3+CD56-NKG2C+, CD3+CD56+NKG2C- and CD3+CD56+NKG2C+ T cells that provided the TCR beta repertoires. The sequencing cohort of eight donors included seven HCMV-seropositive individuals and one seronegative individual. General observations from the study: In several donors, dominant clonotypes made up about 28.3-65% of CD3+CD56-NKG2C+ cells.

Beta-chain TCR cDNA was generated via 5'RACE template switching with UMIs. Reprocessing the 5' RACE reads, TCRdb reports a single entry for every CDR3 protein and omits DNA. The sample table includes about 410,000 distinct CDR3 sequences. About this clonotype itself: Its antigen is currently unknown.

Material: blood T cells: a sorted CD56 or NKG2C T cell subset, CD4+ or CD8+ T cells, or bulk PBMC T cells (not recorded which). This receptor was identified in a woman in her forties or fifties in good health.

The CDR3 protein is CAISGSGANVLTF. This chain links TRBV10-3 with TRBJ2-6. This CDR3 is 13 amino acids long. CDR1 is ENHRY, CDR2 SYGVKD, per germline.